The text below deals with one T cell receptor (beta chain). This clone was detected a few times. Its antigen is not yet known. Per-base qualities were not stored, and no clone one base away is much larger. The collaborating institutions used their own protocols to collect whole blood in K2EDTA tubes. Collaborator samples were shipped for TCRbeta analysis as frozen whole blood, isolated PBMCs, or DNA extracted from either sample type. V is reduced by 8 bases and J by 6 bases, leaving a spacing of 17 bases between them. The CDR3 goes from the cysteine to the phenylalanine over 13 residues. Of the read, only the CDR3 DNA is kept; its 39 bases are in frame from base 1. In the germline V gene (reference sequence), CDR1 corresponds to LNHDA and CDR2 to SQIVND. The immunoSEQ Assay, a bias-controlled multiplex PCR, was used to amplify TCRbeta CDR3 regions from genomic DNA. The published analysis was carried out like this. The number of nucleated cells in each sample was estimated from the amplification of reference gene primers within the assay. To quantify the absolute abundance of each unique TCRbeta CDR3 rearrangement, sequence reads were collapsed and filtered. For each sample, productive Simpson clonality was calculated as the square root of Simpson's diversity index across productive rearrangements. In TCRdb, the immuneACCESS table is reduced to in-frame sequences with V and J assigned. These tables do not hold every clone; where another copy was compared, an unresolved V gene accounts for under half, and the others remain unexplained. Clone size and the V and J calls come from that table; the DNA yielded D and trimming. The sample table holds hundreds of thousands of clones, of which 70% to 90% were seen once. Around 0.3% of the sample is held by the ten biggest clonotypes.

This specimen belongs to a study of blood T cell repertoires in COVID-19 (TCRdb year 2020). Concerning the study at large: Samples covering the acute and convalescent phases of COVID-19 were provided by collaborators in the United States, Italy and Spain. The repertoires were made available in a free public database intended to serve as a resource for research on the immune response to SARS-CoV-2. The samples were drawn from two sources: the first 160 participants of the ongoing ImmuneRACE study, and approximately 1,300 subjects contributed by 6 global collaborators. Where HLA class I and class II types were available, the types were taken from metadata supplied by the sample provider, not from assay-based typing. Subjects who had been exposed to COVID-19, were actively infected with it, or had recovered from it provided the deeply sampled blood TCRbeta repertoires that made up the dataset. The material from the prospective study consisted of cDNA or gDNA derived from T cells, B-cell-depleted T cells, or PBMCs. Nearly every sample came with metadata listing a de-identified subject ID, COVID-19 status, age in years and sex. Results and caveats for the whole study, not just this receptor: How much clinical and demographic metadata was included differed by source and by participant, and the metadata was provided uncurated.

The receptor comes from a woman aged 18-29 years with acute or convalescent COVID-19. The sample consisted of peripheral blood. The chain was built from TRBV19 and TRBJ2-7, and possibly TRBD2, on 6 matching bases. The CDR3: CASGGVLEVEQYF. Here is the DNA: TGTGCCAGTGGCGGGGTCCTAGAAGTCGAGCAGTACTTC.